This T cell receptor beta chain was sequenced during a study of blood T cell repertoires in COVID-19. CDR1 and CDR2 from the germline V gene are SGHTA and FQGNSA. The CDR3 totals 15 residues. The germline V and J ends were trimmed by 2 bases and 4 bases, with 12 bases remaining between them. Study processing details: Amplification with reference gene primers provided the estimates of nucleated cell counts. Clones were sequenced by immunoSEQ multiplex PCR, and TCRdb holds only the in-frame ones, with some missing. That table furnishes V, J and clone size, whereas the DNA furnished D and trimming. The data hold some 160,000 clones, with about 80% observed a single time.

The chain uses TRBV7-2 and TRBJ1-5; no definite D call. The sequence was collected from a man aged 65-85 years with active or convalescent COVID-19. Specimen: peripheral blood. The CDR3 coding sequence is TGTGCCAGCAGCTTATTAGGTGAGGTAAATCAGCCCCAGCATTTT. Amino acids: CASSLLGEVNQPQHF.